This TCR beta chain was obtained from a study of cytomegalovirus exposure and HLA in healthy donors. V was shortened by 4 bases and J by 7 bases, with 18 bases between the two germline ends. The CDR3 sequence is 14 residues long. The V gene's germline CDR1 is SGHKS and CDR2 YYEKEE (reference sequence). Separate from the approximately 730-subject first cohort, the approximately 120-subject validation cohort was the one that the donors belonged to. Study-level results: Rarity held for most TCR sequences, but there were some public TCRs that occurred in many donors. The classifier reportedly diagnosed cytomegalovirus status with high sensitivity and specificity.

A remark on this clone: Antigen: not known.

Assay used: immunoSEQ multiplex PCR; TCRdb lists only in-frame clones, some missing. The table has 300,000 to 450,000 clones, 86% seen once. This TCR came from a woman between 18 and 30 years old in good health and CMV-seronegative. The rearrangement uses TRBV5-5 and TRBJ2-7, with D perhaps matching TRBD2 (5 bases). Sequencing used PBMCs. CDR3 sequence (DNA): TGTGCCAGCAGCCGAGGCCTGCTTCCGGGAGAGCAGTACTTC. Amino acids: CASSRGLLPGEQYF. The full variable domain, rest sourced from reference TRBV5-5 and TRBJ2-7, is DAGVTQSPTHLIKTRGQQVTLRCSPISGHKSVSWYQQVLGQGPQFIFQYYEKEERGRGNFPDRFSARQFPNYSSELNVNALLLGDSALYLCASSRGLLPGEQYFGPGTRLTVT.